A single sample is the source of the 8 T cell receptor beta chains below, sequenced in a study of regulatory T cells in long-lasting Graves disease. Time point in this sample: persistent/refractory GD, antithyroid drugs over 5 years with positive TRAb. After RNA was extracted from PBMCs, the TCR library was made from it. TCR beta libraries were built with iRepertoire HTBI primers and Arm-PCR of CDR3 regions. TCRdb reprocessed the multiplex PCR reads via MiXCR and lists one record per CDR3 protein. The sample yields roughly 400,000 distinct CDR3 sequences, 21% seen once. Sequences were derived from peripheral blood mononuclear cells (PBMCs), sampled when the disease was refractory, from a patient treated with antithyroid drugs. Receptors were obtained from a female donor with Graves disease.

This clonotype was recorded at least ten times. The chain recombines TRBV7-2 with TRBJ2-7; 9 nucleotides line up with TRBD1. This CDR3 has 15 amino acids. J lost 3 bases, V lost 4 bases, and 7 bases had no gene match. Germline V CDR1 and CDR2: SGHTA, FQGNSA. CDR3: CASSYTGTGIYEQYF. The CDR3 bases are TGTGCCAGCAGCTATACCGGGACAGGGATCTACGAGCAGTACTTC.

The chain links TRBV20-1 to TRBJ2-7, with a weak D call TRBD2 (5 bases). Between the trimmed V and J ends, which lost 1 base and 5 bases, there was a span of 9 bases. Germline V lookup: CDR1 DFQATT, CDR2 SNEGSKA (reference sequence). This CDR3 has 12 residues. The CDR3 region has the DNA TGCAGTGCTAGAGCTTCCGGGGACGAGCAGTACTTC. Its protein is CSARASGDEQYF.

This clonotype was picked up many times. This chain links TRBV28 with TRBJ2-7, with 12 bases that match TRBD2. The CDR3 length is 14 residues. Losses at the gene ends were 6 bases for V and 4 bases for J; bases not matched to a gene: 4. Germline V gives CDR1 MDHEN, CDR2 SYDVKM. This CDR3 reads CASSSGLAGYEQYF. DNA of the CDR3: TGTGCCAGCAGCTCAGGACTAGCGGGGTACGAGCAGTACTTC.

Details on this clonotype: This may stem from a read error, because a much larger clone lies one nucleotide away. V usage is TRBV5-6 and J usage is TRBJ1-1, with TRBD1 identical over 8 bases. Losses at the gene ends were 6 bases for V and 7 bases for J; bases not matched to a gene: 14. Germline loops: CDR1 SGHDT, CDR2 YYEEEE. The CDR3 runs 15 residues. This CDR3 reads CASNLGGQGKFEAFF. The CDR3 DNA reads TGTGCCAGCAACTTAGGAGGACAGGGAAAATTTGAAGCTTTCTTT. Full variable domain (rest looked up from reference TRBV5-6 and TRBJ1-1): DAGVTQSPTHLIKTRGQQVTLRCSPKSGHDTVSWYQQALGQGPQFIFQYYEEEERQRGNFPDRFSGHQFPNYSSELNVNALLLGDSALYLCASNLGGQGKFEAFFGQGTRLTVV.

This clonotype was observed at least ten times. The gene calls are TRBV3-1 and TRBJ2-5; D perhaps matches TRBD1 (6 bases). The germline V and J ends were trimmed by 9 bases and 2 bases, with 16 bases remaining between them. CDR3 length equals 14 residues. The germline gives CDR1 LGHDT, CDR2 YNNKEL (reference sequence). The CDR3 spells CARLQLRGQETQYF. The CDR3 DNA reads as TGTGCCAGGCTCCAACTGAGGGGGCAAGAGACCCAGTACTTC.

Remarks on this clonotype: Being one base from a much bigger clone, this may be a read error. The V gene is TRBV28, the J gene TRBJ1-1, with 9 bases aligning to TRBD1. There are 14 residues in the CDR3. The junction had 8 bases not matched to a gene; V was cut back by 5 bases and J by 7 bases. Germline lookup yields CDR1 MDHEN and CDR2 SYDVKM. CDR3 amino acids: CASSARTGANEAFF. In nucleotides, the CDR3 is TGTGCCAGCAGTGCTAGGACAGGGGCCAATGAAGCTTTCTTT.

This clonotype occurred a few times. This chain joins TRBV20-1 and TRBJ2-2, with D maybe TRBD1 (5 bases). The V and J ends lost 6 bases and 4 bases respectively, with 12 bases between them. This CDR3 spans 13 amino acids. Germline V lookup: CDR1 DFQATT, CDR2 SNEGSKA (reference sequence). The CDR3 bases are TGCAGTGCCGGACGTAGGGGCACCGGGGAGCTGTTTTTT. Translated: CSAGRRGTGELFF.

This clonotype has a handful of counts. J is TRBJ1-5 and V is TRBV4-1; TRBD1 aligns across 9 bases. In germline, CDR1 is MGHRA, CDR2 YSYEKL. The length of the CDR3 is 16 residues. The trim removed 3 bases at V and 1 base at J, leaving 4 bases unmatched. CDR3 loop: CASSQPGTGSNQPQHF. CDR3 in DNA: TGCGCCAGCAGCCAGCCGGGGACAGGGAGCAATCAGCCCCAGCATTTT.